The subject of this entry is one T cell receptor beta chain. The J segment lost 3 bases and the V segment lost 7 bases, leaving 10 bases of the junction unmatched. The CDR3 is made up of 16 amino acids. The germline V gene has CDR1 KGHDR and CDR2 SFDVKD. The source of the sample is a study of control samples from healthy donors and cancer patients. The method was immunoSEQ multiplex PCR; TCRdb's version includes in-frame clones alone and lacks a portion of them. The sample lists 190,000 or so clones, 90% to 95% occurring once. The receptor was isolated from a man in his late teens or twenties in good health. Sequenced material: blood. The V call is TRBV24-1, the J call TRBJ2-2, with 7 bases matching TRBD1. CDR3 residues: CATRMTGYYYTGELFF. Here the CDR3 DNA reads TGTGCCACCAGAATGACAGGGTACTACTACACCGGGGAGCTGTTTTTT.